Presented here are 28 T cell receptor beta chains from one specimen sequenced in a study of patients and donors after allogeneic stem cell transplantation. MiXCR was run by TCRdb on the RT-PCR reads, yielding one entry per CDR3 protein. The sample holds around 6,700 distinct CDR3 sequences, 9.5% to 15% seen once. Sequencing was performed on blood, either unsorted or a sorted T cell fraction (not recorded which). Receptor source: a human donor who was either an allogeneic HSCT recipient or a stem cell or donor lymphocyte infusion donor (not recorded which). It is not recorded whose cells these are; they may come from a transplant donor.

This clonotype turned up a few times. The chain recombines TRBV7-2 with TRBJ1-1; D unresolved. The CDR3 has 14 residues. Trimming cost V 5 bases and J 1 base, with 11 bases left between them. Germline CDR1 reads SGHTA; CDR2 reads FQGNSA. The CDR3: CASSPRRGNTEAFF. CDR3 nucleotides: TGTGCCAGCAGCCCAAGGCGGGGGAACACTGAAGCTTTCTTT. The variable domain in full, with the rest retrieved from reference TRBV7-2 and TRBJ1-1, is GAGVSQSPSNKVTEKGKDVELRCDPISGHTALYWYRQSLGQGLEFLIYFQGNSAPDKSGLPSDRFSAERTGGSVSTLTIQRTQQEDSAVYLCASSPRRGNTEAFFGQGTRLTVV.

This chain uses TRBV7-2 with TRBJ1-1; D gene ambiguous. The V end lost 5 bases, the J end lost 8 bases, and 15 bases lay between the germline ends. The length of the CDR3 is 13 residues. Germline CDR1 and CDR2: SGHTA and FQGNSA. CDR3 region: CASSRMLDAEAFF. The CDR3 coding sequence is TGTGCCAGCAGCCGGATGCTGGATGCCGAAGCTTTCTTT.

This clonotype has ten or more counts. V and J are TRBV5-1 and TRBJ1-1, with 9 bases aligning to TRBD1. Losses at the gene ends were 3 bases for V and 4 bases for J; bases not matched to a gene: 1. Germline loops: CDR1 SGHRS, CDR2 YFSETQ. CDR3 length equals 13 residues. The CDR3 DNA reads TGCGCCAGCAGCTGGACAGGGGTCACTGAAGCTTTCTTT. Protein product: CASSWTGVTEAFF.

The chain links TRBV7-9 to TRBJ2-5; 11 bases are a match to TRBD1. This CDR3 is built from 14 residues. Trimming at V came to 4 bases and at J to 13 bases, leaving 11 bases not matched to a gene. From germline, CDR1 is SEHNR and CDR2 FQNEAQ (reference sequence). CDR3 residues: CASSSRDRGDIWYF. The CDR3, as DNA: TGTGCCAGCAGCTCCCGGGACAGGGGGGACATTTGGTACTTC.

This clonotype has only a few counts. V is TRBV24-1 and J is TRBJ2-1, with a tentative D call TRBD1 (6 bases). Germline-derived CDR1 and CDR2 are KGHDR and SFDVKD. CDR3 length equals 16 residues. Deletions cut 1 base from V and 1 base from J, with 10 bases between. In nucleotides, the CDR3 is TGTGCCACCAGTGATTTCGACAGGTCTTCCTACAATGAGCAGTTCTTC. Translated: CATSDFDRSSYNEQFF.

This clonotype showed up many times. The rearrangement joins TRBV3-1 to TRBJ1-1, with 7 bases that match TRBD1. V gave up 0 bases and J gave up 4 bases; unmatched junction bases: 5. Per germline, CDR1 LGHDT and CDR2 YNNKEL (reference sequence). This CDR3 contains 15 residues. The CDR3 DNA sequence: TGTGCCAGCAGCCAAGATTTGGCAGGGGGCACTGAAGCTTTCTTT. Translated: CASSQDLAGGTEAFF. The full variable domain, rest sourced from reference TRBV3-1 and TRBJ1-1, is DTAVSQTPKYLVTQMGNDKSIKCEQNLGHDTMYWYKQDSKKFLKIMFSYNNKELIINETVPNRFSPKSPDKAHLNLHINSLELGDSAVYFCASSQDLAGGTEAFFGQGTRLTVV.

This clonotype showed up just once. The chain is built from TRBV7-9 and TRBJ2-3; D might be TRBD1 or TRBD2, each matching 6 bases. Trimming stripped 5 bases from V and 2 bases from J, with 20 bases between. There are 17 residues in the CDR3. CDR1 and CDR2 from the germline V gene are SEHNR and FQNEAQ (reference sequence). The CDR3 spells CASSLGGPGAITDTQYF. In DNA, the CDR3 is TGTGCCAGCAGCCTGGGGGGCCCGGGCGCCATCACAGATACGCAGTATTTT.

Sample share makes this clonotype medium-sized. This sequence joins TRBV6-2 or TRBV6-3 and TRBJ1-6; no firm D call. Per germline, CDR1 MNHEY and CDR2 SVGEGT. V was trimmed by 7 bases and J by 8 bases, leaving 15 bases between them. The CDR3 covers 14 residues. The CDR3 here is CASKIGVRYSPLHF. The CDR3 bases are TGTGCCAGCAAAATCGGGGTTCGGTATTCACCCCTCCACTTT.

There are many counts of this clonotype. V is TRBV11-2 and J is TRBJ1-2; D ambiguous. The CDR3 contains 14 residues. Trimming shortened V by 0 bases and J by 2 bases, and 7 bases separated the two germline ends. Per germline, CDR1 SGHAT and CDR2 FQNNGV. The CDR3 sequence is CASSLEMVNYGYTF. CDR3 coding DNA: TGTGCCAGCAGCTTAGAGATGGTGAACTATGGCTACACCTTC.

This chain links TRBV5-6 with TRBJ2-5; possibly TRBD2 for D (5 bases). V was pared by 3 bases and J by 2 bases, with 11 bases between. CDR3 length equals 14 residues. Germline CDR1 and CDR2: SGHDT and YYEEEE. The CDR3 sequence is CASSWSGRQETQYF. DNA for the CDR3: TGTGCCAGCAGCTGGAGCGGACGGCAAGAGACCCAGTACTTC.

This clonotype was picked up a small number of times. The chain links TRBV25-1 to TRBJ2-1, with D hard to call. Per the germline V gene, CDR1 is MGHDK and CDR2 is SYGVNS. With 8 bases removed from V and 10 bases from J, the gap between germline ends came to 3 bases. This CDR3 has 8 amino acids. CDR3 nucleotide sequence: TGTGCCAGCGCCGAGCAGTTCTTC. Encoded protein: CASAEQFF. The full variable domain, in which reference TRBV25-1 and TRBJ2-1 provide the parts outside the CDR3, is EADIYQTPRYLVIGTGKKITLECSQTMGHDKMYWYQQDPGMELHLIHYSYGVNSTEKGDLSSESTVSRIRTEHFPLTLESARPSHTSQYLCASAEQFFGPGTRLTVL.

By share, this clonotype ranks as medium-sized (0.01 to 0.1%). This chain uses TRBV20-1 with TRBJ2-7; 12 positions agree with TRBD2. The CDR3 is 15 amino acids. Trimming took 0 bases from V and 6 from J; bases not matched to a gene: 6. CDR1 DFQATT and CDR2 SNEGSKA come from the germline V gene (reference sequence). CDR3 loop: CSARDLLAGGREQYF. In nucleotides, the CDR3 is TGCAGTGCTAGAGACTTACTAGCGGGAGGCCGCGAGCAGTACTTC.

This clonotype was detected only a few times. V gene TRBV19 combines with J gene TRBJ1-5; perhaps TRBD1 as D (6 bases). CDR3 length: 15 residues. Germline lookup yields CDR1 LNHDA and CDR2 SQIVND (reference sequence). Trimming took off 0 bases at V and 6 bases at J, with 12 bases between the two ends. CDR3: CASSIDEQGGQPQHF. The DNA of the CDR3 is TGTGCCAGTAGTATAGATGAACAGGGCGGTCAGCCCCAGCATTTT.

The rearrangement uses TRBV7-2 and TRBJ2-1; TRBD2 aligns across 8 bases. This CDR3 comprises 15 residues. With V trimmed by 4 bases and J by 7 bases, 9 bases remained unmatched. CDR1 is SGHTA and CDR2 is FQGNSA in the germline V gene. In DNA, the CDR3 is TGTGCCAGCAGCTCCAGCGGGAGTGGGTGGAATGAGCAGTTCTTC. Translating gives CASSSSGSGWNEQFF.

Comment on this clonotype: A read error is possible here, since a much larger clone lies one base away. This likely comes from a read error, as the CDR3 has no conserved phenylalanine or tryptophan at its end. The rearrangement joins TRBV3-1 to TRBJ1-1; D remains unclear. The CDR3 contains 11 residues. V gave up 1 base and J gave up 4 bases, with 1 base separating them. Germline CDR1 and CDR2: LGHDT and YNNKEL (reference sequence). CDR3 residues: CASSQVTEAFL. The CDR3 region has the DNA TGTGCCAGCAGCCAAGTCACTGAAGCTTTCCTT.

The rearrangement links TRBV30 to TRBJ2-2, with D hard to call. This CDR3 is 17 amino acids long. CDR1 is GTSNPN and CDR2 is SVGIG in the germline V gene (reference sequence). Trimming took off 1 base at V and 2 bases at J, with 17 bases between the two ends. The CDR3 DNA reads TGTGCCTGGAGTGGGGCCGTCGGACGGCGAAACACCGGGGAGCTGTTTTTT. This encodes CAWSGAVGRRNTGELFF.

V and J are TRBV25-1 and TRBJ2-3, with a possible D match to TRBD2 (6 bases). Deletions cut 4 bases from V and 2 bases from J, with 13 bases between. The CDR3 loop spans 15 amino acids. Germline-derived CDR1 and CDR2 are MGHDK and SYGVNS. The CDR3 loop is CASSVGGGFTDTQYF. The CDR3 coding sequence is TGTGCCAGCAGTGTGGGGGGTGGATTCACAGATACGCAGTATTTT.

This clonotype was seen at least ten times. The chain links TRBV4-2 to TRBJ1-1; D not certain. V lost 0 bases to trimming and J lost 2 bases, with 10 bases between them. The CDR3 is made up of 15 amino acids. Germline CDR1 reads LGHNA; CDR2 reads YNFKEQ. Here the CDR3 DNA reads TGTGCCAGCAGCCAAGAGGAGGGTGTTAACACTGAAGCTTTCTTT. Protein product: CASSQEEGVNTEAFF.

The V call is TRBV7-9, the J call TRBJ2-5, with no clear D. Trimming cost V 2 bases and J 4 bases, with 14 bases left between them. The germline gives CDR1 SEHNR, CDR2 FQNEAQ (reference sequence). The CDR3 totals 15 residues. CDR3 amino acids: CASSLTQVLGETQYF. The CDR3 DNA is TGTGCCAGCAGCTTAACCCAGGTCCTAGGAGAGACCCAGTACTTC. Supplemented by reference TRBV7-9 and TRBJ2-5, the full variable domain reads DTGVSQNPRHKITKRGQNVTFRCDPISEHNRLYWYRQTLGQGPEFLTYFQNEAQLEKSRLLSDRFSAERPKGSFSTLEIQRTEQGDSAMYLCASSLTQVLGETQYFGPGTRLLVL.

This chain connects TRBV19 to TRBJ2-3; possibly TRBD1 for D (6 bases). The CDR3 runs to 15 residues. Deletions cut 5 bases from V and 2 bases from J, with 14 bases between. The germline V gene encodes CDR1 LNHDA and CDR2 SQIVND (reference sequence). The CDR3 here is CASSATGLLTDTQYF. For the CDR3, the DNA is TGTGCCAGTAGTGCCACAGGGCTTCTCACAGATACGCAGTATTTT.

By its share, this clonotype is medium-sized (0.01 to 0.1%). The chain recombines TRBV5-1 with TRBJ1-1; 12 nucleotides match TRBD1. V shed 2 bases and J 10 bases; nucleotides not matched to a gene: 12. The V gene's germline CDR1 is SGHRS and CDR2 YFSETQ. CDR3 length: 16 amino acids. This CDR3 is CASSLEPLGQGAGAFF. CDR3 in DNA: TGCGCCAGCAGCTTAGAGCCCTTGGGACAGGGGGCTGGAGCTTTCTTT.

This clonotype was observed a handful of times. This sequence joins TRBV2 and TRBJ2-7, with 8 bases fitting TRBD2. Trimming removed 7 bases from V and 2 bases from J; junction bases left unmatched: 7. The CDR3 covers 14 residues. CDR1 and CDR2 (germline): SNHLY, FYNNEI. The CDR3 sequence is CASTPAGGTYEQYF. CDR3 bases: TGTGCCAGCACTCCCGCGGGAGGCACCTACGAGCAGTACTTC.

This chain uses TRBV5-6 with TRBJ2-1; D assignment may be TRBD1 or TRBD2 (5 bases each). Trimming removed 2 bases at V and 3 bases at J, with 12 bases between. From germline, CDR1 is SGHDT and CDR2 YYEEEE. CDR3 size: 15 residues. The CDR3 protein is CASSFRGTYYNEQFF. CDR3 nucleotides: TGTGCCAGCAGCTTTAGAGGGACGTACTACAATGAGCAGTTCTTC.

In its sample, this clonotype was seen many times. The chain recombines TRBV6-5 with TRBJ1-2; 8 bases line up with TRBD1. Trimming took 0 bases from V and 8 from J; bases not matched to a gene: 2. Germline V gene lookup returns CDR1 MNHEY and CDR2 SVGAGI. The CDR3 length is 13 residues. CDR3 sequence: CASSYSTGDGYTF. The CDR3 nucleotides are TGTGCCAGCAGTTACTCGACAGGGGACGGCTACACCTTC.

In its sample, this clonotype was seen many times. CDR3 nucleotides: TGCAGTGCTAGAGATAATAGGCGTTGGGGCGGGGAGCTGTTTTTT. Encoded protein: CSARDNRRWGGELFF. The chain combines TRBV20-1 with TRBJ2-2; D is undetermined. Germline V gene lookup returns CDR1 DFQATT and CDR2 SNEGSKA (reference sequence). CDR3 length: 15 residues. V was trimmed by 0 bases and J by 7 bases, leaving 15 bases between them.

By share, this clonotype counts as medium-sized. This chain uses TRBV24-1 with TRBJ2-3; possibly TRBD1 or TRBD2 for D (7 bases each). There are 17 residues in the CDR3. Germline V CDR1 and CDR2: KGHDR, SFDVKD. Trimming left V 3 bases short and J 2 bases short, with 17 bases between. The chain's CDR3 is CATSDTRGGGPTDTQYF. Here the CDR3 DNA reads TGTGCCACCAGTGATACCAGGGGGGGAGGGCCCACAGATACGCAGTATTTT.

This chain joins TRBV20-1 and TRBJ1-2; maybe TRBD1 (6 bases). CDR1 is DFQATT and CDR2 is SNEGSKA in the germline V gene (reference sequence). This CDR3 region has 19 residues. V was pared by 5 bases and J by 8 bases, with 36 bases between. CDR3 sequence reads: CSAPTETGRSSASGVGYTF. In DNA, the CDR3 is TGCAGTGCTCCCACCGAAACAGGGAGGAGCTCTGCTTCGGGGGTCGGCTACACCTTC.

This clonotype came up a few times. This chain links TRBV3-1 with TRBJ2-2; 7 positions match TRBD1. Germline V lookup: CDR1 LGHDT, CDR2 YNNKEL (reference sequence). V trimming: 4 bases; J trimming: 5 bases; junction bases outside the gene matches: 7. CDR3 size: 15 residues. CDR3 region: CASSREQGYTGELFF. The CDR3 DNA reads as TGTGCCAGCAGCCGGGAACAGGGGTATACCGGGGAGCTGTTTTTT.